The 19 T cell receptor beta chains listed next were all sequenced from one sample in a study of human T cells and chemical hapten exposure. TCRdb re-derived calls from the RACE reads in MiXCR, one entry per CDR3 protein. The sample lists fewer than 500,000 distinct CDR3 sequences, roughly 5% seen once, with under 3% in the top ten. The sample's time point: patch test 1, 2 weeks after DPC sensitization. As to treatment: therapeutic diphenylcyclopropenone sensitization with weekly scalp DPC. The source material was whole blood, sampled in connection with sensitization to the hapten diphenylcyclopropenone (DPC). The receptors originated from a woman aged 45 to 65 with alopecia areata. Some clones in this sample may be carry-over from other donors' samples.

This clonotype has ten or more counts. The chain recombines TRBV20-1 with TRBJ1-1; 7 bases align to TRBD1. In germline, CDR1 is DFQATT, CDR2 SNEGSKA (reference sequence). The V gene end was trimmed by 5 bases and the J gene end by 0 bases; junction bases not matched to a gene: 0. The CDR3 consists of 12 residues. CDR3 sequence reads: CSAGTVNTEAFF. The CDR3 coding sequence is TGCAGTGCTGGGACAGTGAACACTGAAGCTTTCTTT.

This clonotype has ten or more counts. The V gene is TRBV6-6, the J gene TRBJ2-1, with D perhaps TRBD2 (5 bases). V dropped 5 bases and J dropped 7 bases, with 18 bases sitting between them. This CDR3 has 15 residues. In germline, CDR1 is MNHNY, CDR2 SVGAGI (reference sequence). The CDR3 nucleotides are TGTGCCAGCAGTCGGGCTAGCCCGACTGAGAATGAGCAGTTCTTC. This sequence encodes CASSRASPTENEQFF.

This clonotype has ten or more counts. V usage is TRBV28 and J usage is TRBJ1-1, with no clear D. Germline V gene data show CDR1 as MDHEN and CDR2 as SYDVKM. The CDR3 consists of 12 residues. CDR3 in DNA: TGTGCGACTAGCGGTATGAACACTGAAGCTTTCTTT. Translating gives CATSGMNTEAFF.

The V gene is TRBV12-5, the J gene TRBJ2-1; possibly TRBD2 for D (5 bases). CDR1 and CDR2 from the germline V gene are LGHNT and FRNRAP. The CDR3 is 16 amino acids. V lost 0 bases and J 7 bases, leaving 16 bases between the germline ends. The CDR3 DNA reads TGTGCTAGTGGTTTGGTATACGGGGATAGGTCGAATGAGCAGTTCTTC. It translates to CASGLVYGDRSNEQFF.

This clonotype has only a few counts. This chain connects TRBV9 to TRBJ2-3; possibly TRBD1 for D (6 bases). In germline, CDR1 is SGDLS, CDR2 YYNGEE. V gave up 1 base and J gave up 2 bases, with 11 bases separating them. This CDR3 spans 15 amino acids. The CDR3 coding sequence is TGTGCCAGCAGCGTAATGGGGGCTATCACAGATACGCAGTATTTT. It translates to CASSVMGAITDTQYF.

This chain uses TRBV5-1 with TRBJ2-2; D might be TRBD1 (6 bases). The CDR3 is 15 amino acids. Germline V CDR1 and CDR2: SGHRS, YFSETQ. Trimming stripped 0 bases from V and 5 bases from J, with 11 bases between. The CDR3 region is CASSLGTAVTGELFF. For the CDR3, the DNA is TGCGCCAGCAGCTTGGGGACAGCTGTTACCGGGGAGCTGTTTTTT.

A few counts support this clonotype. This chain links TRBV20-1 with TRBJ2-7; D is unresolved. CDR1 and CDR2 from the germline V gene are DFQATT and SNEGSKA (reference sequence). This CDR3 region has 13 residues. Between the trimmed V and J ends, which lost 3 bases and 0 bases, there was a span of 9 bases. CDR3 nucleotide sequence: TGCAGTGCTAGCCGTGGGATCTCCTACGAGCAGTACTTC. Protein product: CSASRGISYEQYF.

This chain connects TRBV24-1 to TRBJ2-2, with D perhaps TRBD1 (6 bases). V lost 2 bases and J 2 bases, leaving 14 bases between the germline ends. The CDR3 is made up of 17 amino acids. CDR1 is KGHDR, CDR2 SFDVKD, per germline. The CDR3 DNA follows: TGTGCCACCAGTGATTCCCCAGGGACACCTAACACCGGGGAGCTGTTTTTT. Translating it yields CATSDSPGTPNTGELFF.

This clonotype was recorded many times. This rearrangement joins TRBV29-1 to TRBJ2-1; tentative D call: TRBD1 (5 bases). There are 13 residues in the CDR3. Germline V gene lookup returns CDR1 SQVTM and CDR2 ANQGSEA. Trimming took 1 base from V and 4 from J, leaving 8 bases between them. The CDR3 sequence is CSVEAAGYNEQFF. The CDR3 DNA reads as TGCAGCGTTGAAGCGGCAGGGTACAATGAGCAGTTCTTC.

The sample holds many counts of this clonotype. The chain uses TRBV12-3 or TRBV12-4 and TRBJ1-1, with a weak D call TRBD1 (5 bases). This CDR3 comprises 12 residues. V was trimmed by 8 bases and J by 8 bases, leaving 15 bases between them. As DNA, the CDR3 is TGTGCCAGCGGCTACAGGCAAGGCGAAGCTTTCTTT. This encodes CASGYRQGEAFF.

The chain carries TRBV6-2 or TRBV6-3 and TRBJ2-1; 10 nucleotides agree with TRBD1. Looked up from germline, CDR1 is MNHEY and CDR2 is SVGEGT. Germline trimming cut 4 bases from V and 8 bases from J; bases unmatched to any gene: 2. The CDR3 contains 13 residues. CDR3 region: CASSSDRGYEQFF. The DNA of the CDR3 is TGTGCCAGCAGTTCGGACAGGGGGTATGAGCAGTTCTTC.

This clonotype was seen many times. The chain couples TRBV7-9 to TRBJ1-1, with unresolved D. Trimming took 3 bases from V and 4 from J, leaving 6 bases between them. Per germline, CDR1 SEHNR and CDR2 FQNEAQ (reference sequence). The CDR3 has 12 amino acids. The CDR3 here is CASSFWGTEAFF. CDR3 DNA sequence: TGTGCCAGCAGCTTTTGGGGCACTGAAGCTTTCTTT.

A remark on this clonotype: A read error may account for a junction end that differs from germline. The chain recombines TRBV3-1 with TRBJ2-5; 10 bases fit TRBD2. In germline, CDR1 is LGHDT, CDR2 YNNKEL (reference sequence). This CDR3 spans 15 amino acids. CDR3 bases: TGTGCCAGCAGCCAAACTAGCGGGGACCAAGAGACCCAGAACTTC. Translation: CASSQTSGDQETQNF.

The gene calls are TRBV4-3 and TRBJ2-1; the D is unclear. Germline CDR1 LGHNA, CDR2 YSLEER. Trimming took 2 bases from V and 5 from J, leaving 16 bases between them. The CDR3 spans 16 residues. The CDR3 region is CASSQSFSVPDNEQFF. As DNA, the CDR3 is TGCGCCAGCAGCCAATCATTCAGTGTTCCGGACAATGAGCAGTTCTTC.

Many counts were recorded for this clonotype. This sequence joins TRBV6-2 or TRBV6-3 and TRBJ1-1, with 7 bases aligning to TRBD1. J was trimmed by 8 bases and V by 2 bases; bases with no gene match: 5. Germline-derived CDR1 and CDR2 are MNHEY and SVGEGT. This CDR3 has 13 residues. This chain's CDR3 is CASSYEGGLEAFF. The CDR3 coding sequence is TGTGCCAGCAGTTACGAAGGGGGCTTAGAAGCTTTCTTT.

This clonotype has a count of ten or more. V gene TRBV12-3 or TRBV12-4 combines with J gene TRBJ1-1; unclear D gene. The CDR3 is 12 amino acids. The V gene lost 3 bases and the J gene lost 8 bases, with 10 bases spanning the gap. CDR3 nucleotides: TGTGCCAGCAGTTTTAACGGGGAAGAAGCTTTCTTT. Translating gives CASSFNGEEAFF.

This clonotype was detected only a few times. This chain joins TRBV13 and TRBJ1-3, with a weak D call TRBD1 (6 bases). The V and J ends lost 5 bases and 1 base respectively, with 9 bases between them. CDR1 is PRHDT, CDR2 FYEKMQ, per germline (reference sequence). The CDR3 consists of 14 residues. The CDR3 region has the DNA TGTGCCAGCAGCGGGGGCAAGTCTGGAAACACCATATATTTT. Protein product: CASSGGKSGNTIYF. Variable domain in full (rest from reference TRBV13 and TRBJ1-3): AAGVIQSPRHLIKEKRETATLKCYPIPRHDTVYWYQQGPGQDPQFLISFYEKMQSDKGSIPDRFSAQQFSDYHSELNMSSLELGDSALYFCASSGGKSGNTIYFGEGSWLTVV.

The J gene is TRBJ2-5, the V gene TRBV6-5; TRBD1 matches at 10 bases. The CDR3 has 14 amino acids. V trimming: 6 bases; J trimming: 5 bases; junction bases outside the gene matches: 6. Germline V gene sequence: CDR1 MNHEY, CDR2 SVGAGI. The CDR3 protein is CASRRQGARETQYF. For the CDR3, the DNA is TGTGCCAGCAGGCGACAGGGGGCTAGGGAGACCCAGTACTTC.

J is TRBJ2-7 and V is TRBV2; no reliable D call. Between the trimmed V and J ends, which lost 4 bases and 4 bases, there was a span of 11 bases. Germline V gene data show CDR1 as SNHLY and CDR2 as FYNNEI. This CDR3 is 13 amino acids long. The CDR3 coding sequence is TGTGCCAGCAGTGCTTCGAGGAATTACGAGCAGTACTTC. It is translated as CASSASRNYEQYF.